The following is a T cell receptor beta chain sequence with its context. Antigen specificity is unknown. The protocol was immunoSEQ multiplex PCR, while the TCRdb copy is restricted to in-frame clones and leaves out a portion. The sample carries under 200,000 clones, around nine tenths recorded once. V was pared by 4 bases and J by 6 bases, with 13 bases between. This CDR3 spans 14 amino acids. CDR1 and CDR2 (germline): SGHAT, FQNNGV. The source of the sample is a study of T cell responses to AZD1222 COVID-19 vaccine. The study, taken as a whole, reports: Recipients of AZD1222 seropositive at baseline numbered only 6 or 7. In all cases, repertoires were sampled only after the peak T cell response. Among spike-specific TCRs, nearly half reportedly target unmutated variant regions. Compared with day 0, the breadth and depth of the Spike-specific TCR repertoire rose significantly after two doses of AZD1222.

V usage is TRBV11-2 and J usage is TRBJ1-5, with D perhaps TRBD1 (6 bases). This clonotype was obtained from an adult who received the AZD1222 COVID-19 vaccine. The sequences come from peripheral blood, collected 28 days after the second AZD1222 dose. The CDR3 bases are TGTGCCAGCAGCTCAGGGGCCGCAGGTCAGCCCCAGCATTTT. Translation: CASSSGAAGQPQHF.